The present T cell receptor (beta chain) was sequenced within a study of human T cells and chemical hapten exposure. This CDR3 comprises 15 residues. V was trimmed by 2 bases and J by 4 bases, leaving 17 bases between them. Germline V gives CDR1 DFQATT, CDR2 SNEGSKA (reference sequence). Study results and limitations: TCRs above 1 in 1000 frequency did not change with DPC sensitization.

Individual cDNA molecules in this library carried unique molecular identifiers. TCRdb reprocessed the RACE reads via MiXCR and lists one record per CDR3 protein. The repertoire includes roughly 190,000 distinct CDR3 sequences, 20% to 25% of them detected once, and about 6.7% sits in the top ten. As to time point: patch test 1, 2 weeks after DPC sensitization. Treatment given: therapeutic diphenylcyclopropenone sensitization with weekly scalp DPC. Staff drew blood before applying each patch test. A word on this clonotype: Its antigen remains unidentified.

Sequencing used whole blood, obtained in connection with sensitization to the hapten diphenylcyclopropenone (DPC). This chain uses TRBV20-1 with TRBJ2-5, with D possibly being TRBD2 (5 bases). The sequence was obtained from a woman aged 45-65 years with alopecia areata. Some clones in this sample may be carry-over from other donors' samples. The CDR3 protein is CSARPSAGVRETQYF. CDR3 nucleotide sequence: TGCAGTGCTAGACCTTCGGCGGGCGTGAGAGAGACCCAGTACTTC.